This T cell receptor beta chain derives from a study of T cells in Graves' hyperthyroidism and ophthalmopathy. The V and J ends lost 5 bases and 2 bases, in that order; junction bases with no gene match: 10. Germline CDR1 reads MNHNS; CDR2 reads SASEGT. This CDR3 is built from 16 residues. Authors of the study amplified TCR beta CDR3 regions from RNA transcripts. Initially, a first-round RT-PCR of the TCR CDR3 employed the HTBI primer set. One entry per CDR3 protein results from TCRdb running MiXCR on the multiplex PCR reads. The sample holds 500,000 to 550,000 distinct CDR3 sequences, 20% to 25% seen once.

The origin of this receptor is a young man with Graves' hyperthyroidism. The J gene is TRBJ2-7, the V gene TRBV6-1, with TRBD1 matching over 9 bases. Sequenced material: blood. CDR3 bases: TGTGCCAGCAGTAAACGACAGGGGGTGTCCCCCTACGAGCAGTACTTC. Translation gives CASSKRQGVSPYEQYF.